Shown below are 15 T cell receptor beta chains from a single sample sequenced in a study of T-cell memory formation after mild COVID-19. MiXCR, run by TCRdb on the 5' RACE reads, gives a single entry per CDR3 protein. The table includes 250,000 to 300,000 distinct CDR3 sequences, 15% to 20% detected once. Material: PBMCs or a T cell subset sorted from them (not recorded which). These receptors came from a man aged 18 to 29 who had mild COVID-19 (a few samples of this study predate the infection). Cell type and time point are not known.

The sample holds a few counts of this clonotype. The gene calls are TRBV5-1 and TRBJ2-2; the D call may be TRBD1 or TRBD2 (6 bases each). Per the germline V gene, CDR1 is SGHRS and CDR2 is YFSETQ. The CDR3 spans 16 residues. V lost 0 bases and J lost 4, with 13 bases in between. The CDR3 bases are TGCGCCAGCAGCTTGGCCCCACAGGGAGGCACCGGGGAGCTGTTTTTT. It is translated as CASSLAPQGGTGELFF.

This clonotype was detected only a few times. The J gene is TRBJ1-6, the V gene TRBV6-6; 7 positions agree with TRBD1. With 8 bases clipped from V and 9 bases from J, the junction kept 10 bases outside the gene matches. CDR1 MNHNY and CDR2 SVGAGI come from the germline V gene (reference sequence). This CDR3 spans 14 amino acids. Written as DNA, the CDR3 is TGTGCCAGCGAATTTACAGGGGTTGGTTCACCCCTCCACTTT. Amino acid sequence: CASEFTGVGSPLHF.

The gene calls are TRBV7-6 and TRBJ2-3, with 11 bases that match TRBD1. V trimming: 10 bases; J trimming: 2 bases; junction bases outside the gene matches: 8. Germline-derived CDR1 and CDR2 are SGHVS and FNYEAQ. This CDR3 has 15 amino acids. The CDR3: CATRRGQGDTDTQYF. The CDR3 region has the DNA TGTGCCACACGAAGGGGACAGGGGGACACAGATACGCAGTATTTT.

This clonotype has only a few counts. The rearrangement joins TRBV4-3 to TRBJ2-3; the match to TRBD1 covers 9 bases. This CDR3 is built from 15 residues. Per the germline V gene, CDR1 is LGHNA and CDR2 is YSLEER. With 5 bases clipped from V and 2 bases from J, the junction kept 5 bases outside the gene matches. Written as DNA, the CDR3 is TGCGCCAGCAGCACAGGGACAGGGCACACAGATACGCAGTATTTT. This translates into CASSTGTGHTDTQYF.

The J gene is TRBJ2-3, the V gene TRBV7-6; 10 nucleotides match TRBD2. Germline trimming cut 5 bases from V and 6 bases from J; bases unmatched to any gene: 17. CDR3 length equals 18 residues. Germline CDR1 SGHVS, CDR2 FNYEAQ. Here the CDR3 DNA reads TGTGCCAGCAGCACCCCTGGGCTAGCGGGAGTACTGGAGGATACGCAGTATTTT. Residues: CASSTPGLAGVLEDTQYF.

The genes are TRBV6-6 and TRBJ2-3, with 7 bases that match TRBD1. The CDR3 runs to 15 residues. The germline CDR1 and CDR2 sequences are MNHNY and SVGAGI (reference sequence). J was trimmed by 3 bases and V by 6 bases; bases with no gene match: 9. CDR3 sequence: CASRTGTVSTDTQYF. The CDR3 region has the DNA TGTGCCAGCAGGACCGGGACAGTCAGTACAGATACGCAGTATTTT.

A few counts support this clonotype. The chain has TRBV6-5 and TRBJ1-4; D remains unclear. V lost 0 bases, J lost 8 bases, and 16 bases lay in between. Germline CDR1 is MNHEY and CDR2 is SVGAGI. The CDR3 contains 16 residues. The CDR3: CASSYSGSRGFEKLFF. The CDR3 nucleotides are TGTGCCAGCAGTTACTCGGGATCCCGGGGATTCGAAAAACTGTTTTTT.

This clonotype occurred a few times. This chain connects TRBV6-6 to TRBJ2-2; D uncertain. The CDR3 spans 11 residues. V was shortened by 7 bases and J by 7 bases, with 7 bases between the two germline ends. Germline loops: CDR1 MNHNY, CDR2 SVGAGI (reference sequence). The CDR3 DNA reads as TGTGCCAGCACCCATAGCGGGGAGCTGTTTTTT. Protein sequence: CASTHSGELFF.

This clonotype has more than one count but fewer than ten. V usage is TRBV12-3 or TRBV12-4 and J usage is TRBJ1-4, with D unclear. V lost 5 bases, J lost 2 bases, and 6 bases lay in between. The CDR3 runs 13 residues. DNA for the CDR3: TGTGCCAGCAGTCTGGACACTAATGAAAAACTGTTTTTT. This gives the protein CASSLDTNEKLFF.

This clonotype has just a few counts. The chain joins TRBV5-1 to TRBJ2-1; possible D gene TRBD1, 6 bases. CDR1 and CDR2 (germline): SGHRS, YFSETQ. This CDR3 comprises 15 residues. V was clipped by 1 base and J by 6 bases, with 14 bases between them. CDR3 coding DNA: TGCGCCAGCAGCTTGAGGCCAGGGGAATTCAATGAGCAGTTCTTC. Protein product: CASSLRPGEFNEQFF.

The chain joins TRBV9 to TRBJ1-1; 7 nucleotides align to TRBD1. The CDR3 consists of 12 residues. Germline CDR1 is SGDLS and CDR2 is YYNGEE. J was trimmed by 8 bases and V by 3 bases; bases with no gene match: 4. For the CDR3, the DNA is TGTGCCAGCAGCGGAGGGGGCGGGGAAGCTTTCTTT. This gives the protein CASSGGGGEAFF.

This clonotype has at least ten counts. Here the CDR3 DNA reads TGTGCCAGCAGCCAGGACCTCGTAGGACGTACGCAGTATTTT. It specifies CASSQDLVGRTQYF. The chain is built from TRBV3-1 and TRBJ2-3, with D uncertain. CDR3 length equals 14 residues. Germline values: CDR1 LGHDT, CDR2 YNNKEL (reference sequence). V shed 3 bases and J shed 8 bases, with 15 bases lying between them.

This clonotype was observed a few times. The rearrangement links TRBV6-1 to TRBJ2-3; 7 nucleotides align to TRBD2. The germline V gene encodes CDR1 MNHNS and CDR2 SASEGT. Trimming removed 5 bases from V and 3 bases from J; junction bases left unmatched: 8. This CDR3 comprises 15 residues. The CDR3 coding sequence is TGTGCCAGCAGTTCACAGCGGGGAGGGACAGATACGCAGTATTTT. Its protein product is CASSSQRGGTDTQYF.

This clonotype came up a few times. The V and J genes are TRBV7-7 and TRBJ2-7; 8 nucleotides align to TRBD1. Per germline, CDR1 SSHAT and CDR2 FNYEAQ (reference sequence). The length of the CDR3 is 15 residues. This chain's CDR3 is CASRNTGGSSYEQYV. For the CDR3, the DNA is TGTGCTAGCAGAAATACAGGGGGTAGCTCCTACGAGCAGTACGTC.

This clonotype has only a few counts. V usage is TRBV20-1 and J usage is TRBJ1-5, with 7 bases identical to TRBD1. V was pared by 7 bases and J by 5 bases, with 8 bases of the junction left unmatched. In germline, CDR1 is DFQATT, CDR2 SNEGSKA (reference sequence). The CDR3 consists of 13 residues. Written as DNA, the CDR3 is TGCAGTGTTACAGGGGACCCCGATCAGCCCCAGCATTTT. It translates to CSVTGDPDQPQHF.